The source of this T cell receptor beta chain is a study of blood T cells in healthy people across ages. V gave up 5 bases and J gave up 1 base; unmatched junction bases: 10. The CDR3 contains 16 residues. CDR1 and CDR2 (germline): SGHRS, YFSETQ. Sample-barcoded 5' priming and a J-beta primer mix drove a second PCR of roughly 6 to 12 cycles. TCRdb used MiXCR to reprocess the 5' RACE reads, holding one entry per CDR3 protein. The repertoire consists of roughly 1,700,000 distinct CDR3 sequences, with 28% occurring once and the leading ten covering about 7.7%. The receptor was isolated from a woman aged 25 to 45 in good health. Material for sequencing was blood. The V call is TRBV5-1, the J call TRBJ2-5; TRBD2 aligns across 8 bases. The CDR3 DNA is TGCGCCAGCAGGTGGCTAGACGGGGGGGCCCAAGAGACCCAGTACTTC. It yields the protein CASRWLDGGAQETQYF.